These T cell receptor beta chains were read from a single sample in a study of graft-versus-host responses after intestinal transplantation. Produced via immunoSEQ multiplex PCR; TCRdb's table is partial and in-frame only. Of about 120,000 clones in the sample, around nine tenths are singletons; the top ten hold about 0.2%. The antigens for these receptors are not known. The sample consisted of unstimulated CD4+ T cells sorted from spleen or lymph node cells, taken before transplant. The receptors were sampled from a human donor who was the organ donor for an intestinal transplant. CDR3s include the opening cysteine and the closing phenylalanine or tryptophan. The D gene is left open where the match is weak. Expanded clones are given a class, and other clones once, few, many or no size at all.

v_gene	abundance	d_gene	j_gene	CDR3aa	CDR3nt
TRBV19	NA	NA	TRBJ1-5	CASSIKLTLEVDQPQHF	TGTGCCAGTAGTATTAAACTGACCCTAGAGGTAGATCAGCCCCAGCATTTT
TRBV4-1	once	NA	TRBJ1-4	CASSQVPYLAIDEKLFF	TGCGCCAGCAGCCAAGTACCCTATTTAGCCATTGATGAAAAACTGTTTTTT
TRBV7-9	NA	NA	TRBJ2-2	CASGQRANTGELFF	TGTGCCAGCGGACAGCGTGCGAACACCGGGGAGCTGTTTTTT
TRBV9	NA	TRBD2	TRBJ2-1	CASSGTSGLKRNEQFF	TGTGCCAGCAGCGGGACTAGCGGGTTAAAGAGGAATGAGCAGTTCTTC
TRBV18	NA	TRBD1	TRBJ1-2	CASSRMDRGNGYTF	TGTGCCAGCTCACGAATGGACAGGGGAAATGGCTACACCTTC
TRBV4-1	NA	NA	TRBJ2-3	CASSQVQGTDTQYF	TGCGCCAGCAGCCAAGTGCAGGGCACAGATACGCAGTATTTT
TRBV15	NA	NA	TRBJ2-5	CATSRGGYQETQYF	TGTGCCACCAGCAGAGGCGGGTACCAAGAGACCCAGTACTTC
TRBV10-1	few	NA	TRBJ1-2	CASSEAGGYTF	TGCGCCAGCTCCGAAGCGGGGGGCTACACCTTC
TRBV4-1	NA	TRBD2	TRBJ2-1	CASSHIAGGVDEQFF	TGCGCCAGCAGCCATATAGCGGGAGGGGTCGATGAGCAGTTCTTC
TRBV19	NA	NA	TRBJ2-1	CASKGRESSYNEQFF	TGTGCCAGTAAGGGGCGGGAAAGCTCCTACAATGAGCAGTTCTTC
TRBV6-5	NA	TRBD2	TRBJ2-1	CASSRGTREGDEQFF	TGTGCCAGCAGTCGGGGGACTAGGGAGGGCGATGAGCAGTTCTTC
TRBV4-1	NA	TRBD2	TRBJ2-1	CASSQVPQTSGRAVEQFF	TGCGCCAGCAGCCAAGTACCCCAGACTAGCGGGAGGGCCGTCGAGCAGTTCTTC
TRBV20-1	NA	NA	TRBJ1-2	CSASAYGYTF	TGCAGTGCTAGTGCATATGGCTACACCTTC
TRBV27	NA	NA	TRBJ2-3	CASSTPGPADTQYF	TGTGCCAGCAGCACCCCGGGACCGGCAGATACGCAGTATTTT